This T cell receptor (beta chain) was found in a study of blood T cells in healthy people across ages (dated by TCRdb to the mid-2010s). As for the study more broadly: In model experiments, roughly one uniquely barcoded TCR beta cDNA molecule per two T cells was captured by template switching. The study measured age-related changes in TCR beta repertoire diversity using deep sequencing normalized with unique cDNA molecular identifiers. The donors were split into four age groups: young (average about 16 years), middle-aged (around 37), aged (roughly 68) and long-lived (approximately 80). Donors of different ages were randomly distributed across sequencing lanes to avoid experimental bias. For two donors (one aged 18 to 30 and one aged 80 or older), the study analyzed two additional independent replicas of 1 million unique cDNA reads from the same blood draw.

The donors were 40 or so Caucasian individuals from Russia, aged 6 to 90 years, who were systemically healthy. Each donor gave about 9.2 milliliters of peripheral blood, drawn into EDTA-treated Vacutainer tubes. PBMCs were isolated by Ficoll-Paque density-gradient centrifugation, with at least 7 million obtained per sample. Total RNA, at least 6 micrograms per sample, was extracted from PBMCs with Trizol reagent. For every donor, flow cytometry on a PBMC aliquot measured the percentage of naive CD45RAhigh/CD27high T cells. The investigation overall reported the following: Since profiling was done on bulk unsorted PBMCs, naive and antigen-experienced compartments could not be conclusively compared. There was a strong correlation between observed TCR beta diversity and the percentage of naive T cells measured by flow cytometry. As age increased, observed TCR beta diversity per million T cells dropped in a roughly linear way, and a significant reduction was already evident by age 40. Compared with the aged group, the long-lived group had more naive CD4+ T cells, fewer expanded clones and increased TCR diversity, suggesting age selection. Estimates of total diversity based on one million sequenced T cells were regarded as lower bounds and as underestimates. The CMV infection status of donors was not known, potentially confounding age-related changes in expanded clonotypes.

The CDR3 runs 17 residues from the cysteine to the phenylalanine. Only the CDR3 portion is preserved as DNA: 51 bases, with reading frame beginning at the first base. The germline V and J ends show losses of 3 bases and 2 bases respectively, and no gene match explains 7 bases of the junction. Reading the germline V gene (reference sequence) gives CDR1 MNHNY and CDR2 SVGAGI. As regards this clonotype: Its antigen specificity is not known. Base qualities are not recorded, but no much larger clone differs from it by a single base.

The method behind the library was 5' RACE. The reads were generated on an Illumina HiSeq 2500. A second PCR of about 7 to 12 cycles was performed with a sample-barcoded 5' primer and a J-beta primer mix. A unique molecular identifier was introduced onto each TCR beta cDNA molecule by a template-switch 5' adaptor carrying 12 random nucleotides. Each sample yielded at least 2.5 million CDR3-containing paired-end reads. The Mint cDNA synthesis kit, primed by a TRBC-specific oligonucleotide, was used to synthesize first-strand cDNA from all RNA. All cDNA was treated with uracil-DNA glycosylase and then went through a first 18-cycle PCR with the universal primers M1SS and BC2_uni_R. Regarding the original processing steps: Each sample was normalized by randomly selecting 1 million high-quality reads, each carrying a distinct molecular identifier. Reads with shared molecular identifiers were discarded instead of being binned into consensus sequences. MiTCR, set to a Q25 quality threshold and the strictest error-elimination algorithm, was used for CDR3 identification, clonotype clustering and error correction. A nonparametric unseen species model with Euler transformation was used to estimate a lower bound on total TCR beta diversity. TCRdb itself trimmed the public reads at Q25 with fastp, ran MiXCR and retained productive beta chains. Every CDR3 protein is listed once, alongside the most common genes and DNA of its rows. The V and J calls were determined by TCRdb, not by the authors. Counted in this sample were fewer than 900,000 distinct CDR3 sequences; around 45% of them appeared once. 25% to 35% of the sample is taken by the ten largest.

The sample was blood. This TCR was recovered from a woman between 55 and 75 years old in good health. The chain is assembled from TRBV6-6 and TRBJ2-1; 10 nucleotides in the junction match TRBD2. The nucleotide sequence reads TGTGCCAGCAGTTATCCCCTAGCGGGAGACACCTACAATGAGCAGTTCTTC. It encodes CASSYPLAGDTYNEQFF.